This record covers a single T cell receptor (beta chain). Its antigen is undetermined. CDR3 length equals 15 residues. Looked up from germline, CDR1 is MDHEN and CDR2 is SYDVKM. The V segment lost 6 bases and the J segment 0 bases; nucleotides outside the gene matches: 8. The sort gate was single viable CD3+CD4+CD8-CD45RO+ cells for memory CD4+ T cells. Serum IgG to CMV pp150, pp28, p38 and p52 defined serostatus. Positive selection with CD4 microbeads enriched total CD4+ T cells. These data originate in a study of memory CD4+ T cells and cytomegalovirus serostatus. On the study more broadly: Donors were healthy Belgian adults, 8 to 10 CMV seropositive and fewer than 30 seronegative.

Sequenced by immunoSEQ multiplex PCR; TCRdb stores in-frame clones only, minus some. This table holds about 62,000 clones, about 78% found once. Study observations and caveats: Repertoires predicted CMV serostatus with median bootstrapped AUC of approximately 0.95.

This chain links TRBV28 with TRBJ2-7, with 7 bases fitting TRBD1. This TCR derives from an adult in good health and CMV-seropositive. Specimen: memory CD4+ T cells from blood. The CDR3 protein is CASSRGQAYSYEQYF. The DNA of the CDR3 is TGTGCCAGCAGCCGAGGACAGGCCTACTCCTACGAGCAGTACTTC.